Listed here are 15 T cell receptor beta chains from one sample, sequenced in a study of blood T cell repertoires in COVID-19. TCRdb's copy holds only in-frame clones and misses some; the assay was immunoSEQ multiplex PCR. Counted here are 100,000 to 150,000 clones, roughly 85% occurring once; the ten biggest clones make up around 3%. Sequencing was performed on peripheral blood. These receptors all come from a woman aged 80 or over with COVID-19, enrolled during active disease.

The V and J genes are TRBV10-3 and TRBJ2-3; no clear D gene. Trimming cost V 8 bases and J 4 bases, with 13 bases left between them. In germline, CDR1 is ENHRY, CDR2 SYGVKD. This CDR3 spans 13 amino acids. The CDR3 loop is CAIASEESDTQYF. The CDR3 DNA follows: TGTGCCATCGCTTCCGAGGAATCAGATACGCAGTATTTT.

V and J are TRBV28 and TRBJ2-1; TRBD2 matches 8 bases. The ends lost 4 bases at V and 0 bases at J; junction bases unmatched: 5. The CDR3 has 16 residues. In germline, CDR1 is MDHEN, CDR2 SYDVKM. CDR3 coding DNA: TGTGCCAGCAGTTCCCGACTAGCGTACTCCTACAATGAGCAGTTCTTC. Amino acids: CASSSRLAYSYNEQFF.

V usage is TRBV7-6 and J usage is TRBJ2-3; 8 nucleotides align to TRBD1. The CDR3 totals 14 residues. J gave up 4 bases and V 5 bases, and 5 bases lay outside the gene matches. Germline lookup yields CDR1 SGHVS and CDR2 FNYEAQ. The chain's CDR3 is CASSQRTGSDTQYF. The CDR3 nucleotides are TGTGCCAGCAGCCAGAGGACAGGGTCAGATACGCAGTATTTT.

The CDR3 region is CASSQGTRGRARNEQFF. CDR3 sequence (DNA): TGTGCCAGCAGCCAAGGGACTCGCGGGAGGGCCAGGAATGAGCAGTTCTTC. The chain is built from TRBV7-8 and TRBJ2-1, with 9 bases identical to TRBD2. J gave up 7 bases and V 5 bases, and 15 bases lay outside the gene matches. CDR1 is SGHVS, CDR2 FQNEAQ, per germline. The CDR3 covers 17 residues.

This clone was observed a handful of times. The genes are TRBV6-5 and TRBJ2-7, with 8 bases lining up with TRBD1. Germline lookup yields CDR1 MNHEY and CDR2 SVGAGI. This CDR3 contains 16 residues. V was pared by 2 bases and J by 7 bases, with 13 bases of the junction left unmatched. CDR3 sequence (DNA): TGTGCCAGCAGTTACGGACAGGGATCAGGGACGGAAGAGCAGTACTTC. Its protein is CASSYGQGSGTEEQYF.

The chain combines TRBV2 with TRBJ2-7, with D hard to call. With 5 bases removed from V and 5 bases from J, the gap between germline ends came to 16 bases. CDR3 length: 14 residues. Germline V gene data show CDR1 as SNHLY and CDR2 as FYNNEI. This CDR3 reads CASSSNSYRDEQYF. CDR3 DNA sequence: TGTGCCAGCAGTTCTAACTCCTATAGAGACGAGCAGTACTTC.

The rearrangement joins TRBV18 to TRBJ1-6, with 7 positions matching TRBD1. Germline V gene sequence: CDR1 KGHSH, CDR2 LQKENI. Trimming took 4 bases from V and 7 from J; bases not matched to a gene: 7. There are 15 residues in the CDR3. CDR3 protein: CASSLSGTDNSPLHF. The CDR3 bases are TGTGCCAGCTCACTATCCGGGACAGACAATTCACCCCTCCACTTT.

This chain uses TRBV3-1 (or the pseudogene TRBV3-2) with TRBJ2-7; TRBD1 aligns across 8 bases. This CDR3 spans 17 amino acids. The J segment lost 0 bases and the V segment lost 4 bases, leaving 11 bases of the junction unmatched. Germline CDR1 is LGHDT and CDR2 is YNNKEL (reference sequence). The CDR3 bases are TGTGCCAGCAGCCGAGGGACAGGCTATGGGAGCTCCTACGAGCAGTACTTC. It encodes CASSRGTGYGSSYEQYF.

In DNA, the CDR3 is TGTGCCAGCAGCCCGGACGGGAGCTCCTATAATTCACCCCTCCACTTT. It specifies CASSPDGSSYNSPLHF. The J gene is TRBJ1-6, the V gene TRBV3-1 (or the pseudogene TRBV3-2); D is unresolved. Trimming stripped 4 bases from V and 0 bases from J, with 10 bases between. The CDR3 extends over 16 amino acids. Germline-derived CDR1 and CDR2 are LGHDT and YNNKEL (reference sequence).

The table lists this clone with a count of one. The chain couples TRBV15 to TRBJ2-1; D is unclear. V dropped 0 bases and J dropped 2 bases, with 8 bases sitting between them. Germline V CDR1 and CDR2: LNHNV, YYDKDF (reference sequence). This CDR3 is 15 amino acids long. This chain's CDR3 is CATSRDSMPYNEQFF. CDR3 in DNA: TGTGCCACCAGCAGAGATAGCATGCCCTACAATGAGCAGTTCTTC.

This clone has ten or more counts. V is TRBV7-9 and J is TRBJ1-6, with 7 bases that match TRBD1. Germline CDR1 is SEHNR and CDR2 is FQNEAQ (reference sequence). J was trimmed by 5 bases and V by 5 bases; bases with no gene match: 6. The CDR3 length is 15 residues. The CDR3 region is CASSPGTANNSPLHF. As DNA, the CDR3 is TGTGCCAGCAGCCCCGGGACAGCTAATAATTCACCCCTCCACTTT.

The chain is built from TRBV7-2 and TRBJ2-3, with D perhaps matching TRBD1 (7 bases). The V end lost 1 base, the J end lost 0 bases, and 17 bases lay between the germline ends. This CDR3 contains 18 residues. CDR1 and CDR2 from the germline V gene are SGHTA and FQGNSA. The CDR3 region has the DNA TGTGCCAGCAGCTTAGATTACTGGCGGGACAGAAGCACAGATACGCAGTATTTT. This translates into CASSLDYWRDRSTDTQYF.

This rearrangement joins TRBV27 to TRBJ2-1; perhaps TRBD2 as D (6 bases). The CDR3 has 13 amino acids. CDR1 is MNHEY, CDR2 SMNVEV, per germline (reference sequence). Trimming removed 7 bases from V and 2 bases from J, with 9 bases in between. The CDR3 sequence is CASMGGTYNEQFF. The CDR3 coding sequence is TGTGCCAGCATGGGCGGGACCTACAATGAGCAGTTCTTC.

The chain couples TRBV28 to TRBJ1-1; 8 bases are a match to TRBD1. J lost 7 bases, V lost 8 bases, and 9 bases had no gene match. The germline CDR1 and CDR2 sequences are MDHEN and SYDVKM. The CDR3 extends over 13 amino acids. The chain's CDR3 is CASFTGGNNEAFF. The DNA for the CDR3 is TGTGCCAGCTTCACAGGGGGGAATAATGAAGCTTTCTTT.

The chain uses TRBV3-1 (or the pseudogene TRBV3-2) and TRBJ2-1; possible D gene TRBD2, 5 bases. V was trimmed by 0 bases and J by 0 bases, leaving 15 bases between them. CDR1 and CDR2 from the germline V gene are LGHDT and YNNKEL (reference sequence). The CDR3 extends over 18 amino acids. As DNA, the CDR3 is TGTGCCAGCAGCCAAGATCCGGCCGGGATGAGCTCCTACAATGAGCAGTTCTTC. It is translated as CASSQDPAGMSSYNEQFF.